This is a list of T cell receptor beta chains from one sample in a study of T-cell reconstitution after alpha-beta-depleted transplantation in children. TCRdb re-derived calls from the PCR reads in MiXCR, one entry per CDR3 protein. The table records approximately 510,000 distinct CDR3 sequences, 15% to 20% of them present only once. The source was PBMCs from the stem cell graft donor, collected from the stem cell graft. These receptors were taken from a human donor who donated a stem cell graft to a child with acute lymphoblastic leukemia. CDR3s include the opening cysteine and the closing phenylalanine or tryptophan. The order of the fields is clone size, V gene, J gene, D gene, CDR3 protein, CDR3 DNA. A D gene is named only where the DNA matches it firmly. Some rows mark clone size as missing; the rest say once, few, many or name a class of expanded clone.

clone_size: few
v_call: TRBV6-1
j_call: TRBJ1-5
d_call: -
cdr3_aa: CASSGGREDQPQHF
cdr3_nt: TGTGCCAGCAGTGGTGGGAGGGAGGATCAGCCCCAGCATTTT

clone_size: few
v_call: TRBV5-1
j_call: TRBJ1-4
d_call: -
cdr3_aa: CASSLPLLDATNEKLFF
cdr3_nt: TGCGCCAGCAGCCTTCCACTTCTCGATGCAACTAATGAAAAACTGTTTTTT

clone_size: -
v_call: TRBV6-5
j_call: TRBJ2-7
d_call: TRBD2
cdr3_aa: CASSYGLREQSYEQYF
cdr3_nt: TGTGCCAGCAGTTACGGCTTGCGGGAGCAATCCTACGAGCAGTACTTC

clone_size: few
v_call: TRBV29-1
j_call: TRBJ2-5
d_call: TRBD2
cdr3_aa: CSVYGGGETQYF
cdr3_nt: TGCAGCGTTTACGGGGGGGGAGAGACCCAGTACTTC

clone_size: -
v_call: TRBV7-2
j_call: TRBJ2-2
d_call: -
cdr3_aa: CASSLFGRAGELFF
cdr3_nt: TGTGCCAGCAGCTTATTCGGTCGAGCCGGGGAGCTGTTTTTT

clone_size: few
v_call: TRBV5-1
j_call: TRBJ1-2
d_call: -
cdr3_aa: CASSLFRSGGYTF
cdr3_nt: TGCGCCAGCAGCTTGTTCAGGTCCGGGGGCTACACCTTC

clone_size: few
v_call: TRBV9
j_call: TRBJ2-1
d_call: TRBD2
cdr3_aa: CASSAPLAGGVPYNEQFF
cdr3_nt: TGTGCCAGCAGCGCACCTCTAGCGGGAGGCGTCCCCTACAATGAGCAGTTCTTC

clone_size: -
v_call: TRBV27
j_call: TRBJ2-2
d_call: TRBD2
cdr3_aa: CASRPEPGLAGYPGELFF
cdr3_nt: TGTGCCAGCAGGCCCGAGCCGGGACTAGCGGGATATCCCGGGGAGCTGTTTTTT

clone_size: -
v_call: TRBV12-3/TRBV12-4
j_call: TRBJ2-1
d_call: -
cdr3_aa: CASSLEGGGNEQFF
cdr3_nt: TGTGCCAGCAGTTTAGAGGGGGGGGGCAATGAGCAGTTCTTC

clone_size: few
v_call: TRBV6-5
j_call: TRBJ2-1
d_call: -
cdr3_aa: CASSYSTANEQFF
cdr3_nt: TGTGCCAGCAGTTACTCGACAGCCAATGAGCAGTTCTTC

clone_size: few
v_call: TRBV11-2
j_call: TRBJ2-1
d_call: -
cdr3_aa: CASSTSQGNVNEQFF
cdr3_nt: TGTGCCAGCAGCACTAGCCAGGGGAATGTCAATGAGCAGTTCTTC

clone_size: -
v_call: TRBV5-1
j_call: TRBJ2-1
d_call: -
cdr3_aa: CASSLEGRVVNEQFF
cdr3_nt: TGCGCCAGCAGCTTGGAAGGACGAGTCGTCAATGAGCAGTTCTTC

clone_size: -
v_call: TRBV18
j_call: TRBJ2-5
d_call: -
cdr3_aa: CASSPPEQETQYF
cdr3_nt: TGTGCCAGCTCACCCCCGGAACAAGAGACCCAGTACTTC

clone_size: -
v_call: TRBV20-1
j_call: TRBJ2-7
d_call: TRBD1
cdr3_aa: CSARALGQGIYEQYF
cdr3_nt: TGCAGTGCTAGAGCCCTGGGACAGGGGATCTACGAGCAGTACTTC

clone_size: few
v_call: TRBV6-2/TRBV6-3
j_call: TRBJ2-5
d_call: TRBD2
cdr3_aa: CASNKGLAGEETQYF
cdr3_nt: TGTGCCAGCAATAAAGGACTAGCGGGAGAGGAGACCCAGTACTTC

clone_size: -
v_call: TRBV20-1
j_call: TRBJ2-5
d_call: -
cdr3_aa: CSAGARAETQYF
cdr3_nt: TGCAGTGCGGGCGCGAGGGCGGAGACCCAGTACTTC

clone_size: few
v_call: TRBV12-3/TRBV12-4
j_call: TRBJ1-3
d_call: -
cdr3_aa: CASSPVLRTAFVPGNTIYF
cdr3_nt: TGTGCCAGCAGTCCCGTTCTGAGGACAGCATTTGTTCCTGGAAACACCATATATTTT

clone_size: -
v_call: TRBV9
j_call: TRBJ1-1
d_call: TRBD1
cdr3_aa: CASSAEILGGATEAFF
cdr3_nt: TGTGCCAGCAGCGCCGAGATTTTAGGGGGCGCGACTGAAGCTTTCTTT

clone_size: -
v_call: TRBV12-3/TRBV12-4
j_call: TRBJ1-2
d_call: -
cdr3_aa: CASTFNDRFYGYTF
cdr3_nt: TGTGCCAGCACTTTTAACGACAGATTCTATGGCTACACCTTC

clone_size: -
v_call: TRBV4-1
j_call: TRBJ2-3
d_call: -
cdr3_aa: CASSQVPAMDTQYF
cdr3_nt: TGCGCCAGCAGCCAAGTTCCAGCCATGGATACGCAGTATTTT

clone_size: -
v_call: TRBV9
j_call: TRBJ2-1
d_call: -
cdr3_aa: CASSSPRGREQFF
cdr3_nt: TGTGCCAGCAGCTCTCCGCGGGGCCGCGAGCAGTTCTTC

clone_size: few
v_call: TRBV4-1
j_call: TRBJ2-1
d_call: -
cdr3_aa: CASSQDEGRVWGNEQFF
cdr3_nt: TGCGCCAGCAGCCAAGATGAGGGTAGAGTTTGGGGCAATGAGCAGTTCTTC

clone_size: few
v_call: TRBV12-3/TRBV12-4
j_call: TRBJ2-7
d_call: -
cdr3_aa: CASGFTLAYEQYF
cdr3_nt: TGTGCCAGCGGGTTTACCCTTGCCTACGAGCAGTACTTC

clone_size: few
v_call: TRBV12-3/TRBV12-4
j_call: TRBJ2-3
d_call: -
cdr3_aa: CASSPGTHSTDTQYF
cdr3_nt: TGTGCCAGCAGTCCCGGGACACATAGCACAGATACGCAGTATTTT

clone_size: -
v_call: TRBV5-6
j_call: TRBJ2-5
d_call: TRBD2
cdr3_aa: CASSLLLAGEETQYF
cdr3_nt: TGTGCCAGCAGCTTGCTACTAGCGGGTGAAGAGACCCAGTACTTC

clone_size: -
v_call: TRBV5-1
j_call: TRBJ2-7
d_call: -
cdr3_aa: CASSLRAGGEEQYF
cdr3_nt: TGCGCCAGCAGCTTGAGGGCAGGAGGGGAAGAGCAGTACTTC

clone_size: many
v_call: TRBV24-1
j_call: TRBJ2-2
d_call: TRBD2
cdr3_aa: CATSRLAGNTGELFF
cdr3_nt: TGTGCCACCAGCCGACTAGCGGGGAACACCGGGGAGCTGTTTTTT

clone_size: -
v_call: TRBV20-1
j_call: TRBJ2-1
d_call: -
cdr3_aa: CSARDWGAAGPGNNEQFF
cdr3_nt: TGCAGTGCTAGAGATTGGGGGGCCGCGGGTCCGGGGAACAATGAGCAGTTCTTC

clone_size: -
v_call: TRBV12-3/TRBV12-4
j_call: TRBJ2-7
d_call: -
cdr3_aa: CASRGRVGEQYF
cdr3_nt: TGTGCCAGCAGGGGCAGGGTTGGCGAGCAGTACTTC

clone_size: -
v_call: TRBV7-9
j_call: TRBJ2-3
d_call: -
cdr3_aa: CASSLEAVSTDTQYF
cdr3_nt: TGTGCCAGCAGCTTAGAGGCGGTCAGCACAGATACGCAGTATTTT

clone_size: few
v_call: TRBV5-1
j_call: TRBJ1-1
d_call: TRBD1
cdr3_aa: CASSLARGMNTEAFF
cdr3_nt: TGCGCCAGCAGCTTGGCCAGGGGGATGAACACTGAAGCTTTCTTT

clone_size: few
v_call: TRBV5-1
j_call: TRBJ2-5
d_call: TRBD2
cdr3_aa: CASSWASGRETQYF
cdr3_nt: TGCGCCAGCAGCTGGGCTAGCGGGAGAGAGACCCAGTACTTC

clone_size: few
v_call: TRBV15
j_call: TRBJ2-7
d_call: -
cdr3_aa: CATSIGTPTYEQYF
cdr3_nt: TGTGCCACCAGCATCGGGACACCTACCTACGAGCAGTACTTC

clone_size: few
v_call: TRBV27
j_call: TRBJ2-7
d_call: -
cdr3_aa: CASSGAGNYEQYF
cdr3_nt: TGTGCCAGCAGTGGGGCGGGGAACTACGAGCAGTACTTC

clone_size: -
v_call: TRBV12-3/TRBV12-4
j_call: TRBJ2-3
d_call: -
cdr3_aa: CASSARGSLTDTQYF
cdr3_nt: TGTGCCAGCAGCGCTAGGGGCAGTCTCACAGATACGCAGTATTTT

clone_size: few
v_call: TRBV9
j_call: TRBJ1-2
d_call: -
cdr3_aa: CASSPTPKGNGYTF
cdr3_nt: TGTGCCAGCAGTCCCACCCCTAAAGGGAATGGCTACACCTTC

clone_size: few
v_call: TRBV7-9
j_call: TRBJ2-3
d_call: TRBD1
cdr3_aa: CASSSGQGIADTQYF
cdr3_nt: TGTGCCAGCAGCTCGGGACAGGGTATCGCAGATACGCAGTATTTT

clone_size: few
v_call: TRBV5-1
j_call: TRBJ2-1
d_call: TRBD2
cdr3_aa: CASSRPSGSSYNEQFF
cdr3_nt: TGCGCCAGCAGCCGACCTAGCGGGAGCTCCTACAATGAGCAGTTCTTC

clone_size: -
v_call: TRBV29-1
j_call: TRBJ1-2
d_call: -
cdr3_aa: CSAATELLYGYTF
cdr3_nt: TGCAGCGCGGCGACTGAACTGCTTTATGGCTACACCTTC

clone_size: many
v_call: TRBV5-1
j_call: TRBJ2-5
d_call: TRBD2
cdr3_aa: CASSLVAGGGQETQYF
cdr3_nt: TGCGCCAGCAGCCTAGTAGCGGGAGGGGGTCAAGAGACCCAGTACTTC

clone_size: -
v_call: TRBV7-9
j_call: TRBJ2-1
d_call: -
cdr3_aa: CASSFDPYNEQFF
cdr3_nt: TGTGCCAGCAGCTTCGATCCGTACAATGAGCAGTTCTTC

clone_size: -
v_call: TRBV4-1
j_call: TRBJ1-2
d_call: -
cdr3_aa: CASSQVTHPNYGYTF
cdr3_nt: TGCGCCAGCAGCCAAGTGACTCACCCTAACTATGGCTACACCTTC

clone_size: few
v_call: TRBV7-3
j_call: TRBJ2-1
d_call: TRBD2
cdr3_aa: CASSYVAGANNEQFF
cdr3_nt: TGTGCCAGCAGCTACGTAGCGGGAGCGAACAATGAGCAGTTCTTC

clone_size: many
v_call: TRBV5-1
j_call: TRBJ2-5
d_call: -
cdr3_aa: CASSLELFGEQYF
cdr3_nt: TGCGCCAGCAGCTTGGAACTGTTCGGGGAACAGTACTTC

clone_size: -
v_call: TRBV9
j_call: TRBJ2-5
d_call: -
cdr3_aa: CASSPDPGTPVTQYF
cdr3_nt: TGTGCCAGCAGCCCCGACCCCGGGACACCCGTTACCCAGTACTTC

clone_size: -
v_call: TRBV6-5
j_call: TRBJ2-1
d_call: TRBD2
cdr3_aa: CASSSQREGLNEQFF
cdr3_nt: TGTGCCAGCAGTTCCCAGCGGGAGGGCCTGAATGAGCAGTTCTTC